These 3 T cell receptor beta chains came from one sample sequenced in a study of identical twins. TCRdb reprocessed the 5' RACE reads via MiXCR and lists one record per CDR3 protein. The sample has 510,000 or so distinct CDR3 sequences, 12% to 15% seen once. This same sample was also taken into another study, of yellow fever vaccine responses in identical twins.

Sequencing used CD4+ T cells sorted from blood. The receptors derive from a young woman in good health.

This sequence joins TRBV6-1 and TRBJ1-3; possible D gene TRBD1, 6 bases. From germline, CDR1 is MNHNS and CDR2 SASEGT. This CDR3 region has 15 residues. V lost 6 bases, J lost 2 bases, and 14 bases lay in between. The CDR3 protein is CASRGAETAGNTIYF. The CDR3, as DNA: TGTGCCAGCAGGGGGGCAGAAACTGCTGGAAACACCATATATTTT.

The chain carries TRBV5-6 and TRBJ2-2, with TRBD2 matching 7 bases. The germline gives CDR1 SGHDT, CDR2 YYEEEE. The trim removed 4 bases at V and 6 bases at J, leaving 9 bases unmatched. There are 15 residues in the CDR3. The CDR3 reads CASSPPVGGAGELFF. The CDR3 region has the DNA TGTGCCAGCAGCCCACCTGTGGGGGGGGCCGGGGAGCTGTTTTTT.

This clonotype has a handful of counts. The chain carries TRBV12-5 and TRBJ1-2; no clear D gene. The CDR3 consists of 15 residues. The germline V gene encodes CDR1 LGHNT and CDR2 FRNRAP. The V end was cut by 5 bases, the J end by 6 bases, with 19 bases between. For the CDR3, the DNA is TGTGCTAGTGGTGCGCCAGGAAAGATAAGAAATGGCTACACCTTC. Translating it yields CASGAPGKIRNGYTF. Full variable domain (remainder filled in from reference TRBV12-5 and TRBJ1-2): DARVTQTPRHKVTEMGQEVTMRCQPILGHNTVFWYRQTMMQGLELLAYFRNRAPLDDSGMPKDRFSAEMPDATLATLKIQPSEPRDSAVYFCASGAPGKIRNGYTFGSGTRLTVV.